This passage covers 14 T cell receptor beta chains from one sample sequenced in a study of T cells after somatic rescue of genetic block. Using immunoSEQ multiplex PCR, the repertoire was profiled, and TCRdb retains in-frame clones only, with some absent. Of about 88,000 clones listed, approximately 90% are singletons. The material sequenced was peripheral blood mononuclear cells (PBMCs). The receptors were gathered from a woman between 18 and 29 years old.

CDR3 loop: CASSKREGGDGIGELFF. Written as DNA, the CDR3 is TGTGCCAGCAGCAAACGGGAGGGAGGGGACGGTATCGGGGAGCTGTTTTTT. J is TRBJ2-2 and V is TRBV21-1; no DNA check was done on the table's D call, TRBD2. TRBV21-1 has pseudogene status. The CDR3 has 17 amino acids.

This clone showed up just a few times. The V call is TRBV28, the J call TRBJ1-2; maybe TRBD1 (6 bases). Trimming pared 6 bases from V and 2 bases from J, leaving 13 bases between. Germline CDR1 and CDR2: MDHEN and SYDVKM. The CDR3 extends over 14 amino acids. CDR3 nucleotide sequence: TGTGCCAGCAGAGACTCGGGACAAAACTATGGCTACACCTTC. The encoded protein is CASRDSGQNYGYTF.

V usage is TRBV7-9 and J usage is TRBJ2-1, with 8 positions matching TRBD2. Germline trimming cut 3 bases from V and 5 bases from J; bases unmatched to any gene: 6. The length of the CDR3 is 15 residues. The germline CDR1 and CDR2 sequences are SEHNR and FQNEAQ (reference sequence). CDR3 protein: CASSFVTSANNEQFF. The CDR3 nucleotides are TGTGCCAGCAGCTTCGTGACTAGCGCTAACAATGAGCAGTTCTTC.

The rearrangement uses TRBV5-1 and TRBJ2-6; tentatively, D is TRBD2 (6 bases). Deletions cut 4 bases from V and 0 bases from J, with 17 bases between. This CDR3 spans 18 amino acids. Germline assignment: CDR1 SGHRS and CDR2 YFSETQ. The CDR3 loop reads CASSLAGTRSSGANVLTF. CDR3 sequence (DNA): TGCGCCAGCAGCCTTGCCGGGACTCGAAGCTCTGGGGCCAACGTCCTGACTTTC.

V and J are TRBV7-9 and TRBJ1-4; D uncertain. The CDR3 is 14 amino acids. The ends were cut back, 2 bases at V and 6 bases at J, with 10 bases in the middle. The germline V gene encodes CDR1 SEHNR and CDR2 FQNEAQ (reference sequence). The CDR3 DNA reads TGTGCCAGCAGCTTATCCCCTACGGATGAAAAACTGTTTTTT. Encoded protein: CASSLSPTDEKLFF.

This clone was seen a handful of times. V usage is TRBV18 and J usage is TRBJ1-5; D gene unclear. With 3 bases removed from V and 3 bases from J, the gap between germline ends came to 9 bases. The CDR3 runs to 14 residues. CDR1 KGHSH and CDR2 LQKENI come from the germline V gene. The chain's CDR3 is CASSPSADNQPQHF. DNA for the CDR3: TGTGCCAGCTCACCGTCGGCGGACAATCAGCCCCAGCATTTT.

Written as DNA, the CDR3 is TGCAGCGTTGATGTGGGGGCGAAAAGCACCGGGGAGCTGTTTTTT. Translating it yields CSVDVGAKSTGELFF. The chain uses TRBV29-1 and TRBJ2-2; the D gene is possibly TRBD1 (6 bases). Germline V gene lookup returns CDR1 SQVTM and CDR2 ANQGSEA. V dropped 3 bases and J dropped 4 bases, with 15 bases sitting between them. The CDR3 runs 15 residues.

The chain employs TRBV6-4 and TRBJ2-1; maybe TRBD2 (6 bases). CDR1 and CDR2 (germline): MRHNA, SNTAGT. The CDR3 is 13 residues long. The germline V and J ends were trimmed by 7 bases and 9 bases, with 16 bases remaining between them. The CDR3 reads CASKKLRGREQFF. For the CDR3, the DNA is TGTGCCAGCAAAAAATTGCGGGGCCGTGAGCAGTTCTTC.

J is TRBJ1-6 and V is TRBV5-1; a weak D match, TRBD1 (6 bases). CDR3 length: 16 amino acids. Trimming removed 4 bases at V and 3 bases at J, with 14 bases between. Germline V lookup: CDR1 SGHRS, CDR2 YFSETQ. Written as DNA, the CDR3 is TGCGCCAGCAGCCGGGACACGGGACTCTATAATTCACCCCTCCACTTT. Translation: CASSRDTGLYNSPLHF. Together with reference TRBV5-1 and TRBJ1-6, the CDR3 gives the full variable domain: KAGVTQTPRYLIKTRGQQVTLSCSPISGHRSVSWYQQTPGQGLQFLFEYFSETQRNKGNFPGRFSGRQFSNSRSEMNVSTLELGDSALYLCASSRDTGLYNSPLHFGNGTRLTVT.

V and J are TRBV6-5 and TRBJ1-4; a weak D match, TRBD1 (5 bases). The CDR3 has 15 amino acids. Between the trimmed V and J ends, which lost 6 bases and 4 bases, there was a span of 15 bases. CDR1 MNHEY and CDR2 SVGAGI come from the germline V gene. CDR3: CASSPRGLVNEKLFF. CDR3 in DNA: TGTGCCAGCAGCCCGCGGGGACTTGTTAATGAAAAACTGTTTTTT.

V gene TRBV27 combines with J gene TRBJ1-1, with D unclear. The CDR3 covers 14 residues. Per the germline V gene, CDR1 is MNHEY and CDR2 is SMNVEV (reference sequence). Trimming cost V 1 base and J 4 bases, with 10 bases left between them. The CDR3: CASSLWQEGTEAFF. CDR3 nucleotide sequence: TGTGCCAGCAGTTTATGGCAGGAAGGCACTGAAGCTTTCTTT.

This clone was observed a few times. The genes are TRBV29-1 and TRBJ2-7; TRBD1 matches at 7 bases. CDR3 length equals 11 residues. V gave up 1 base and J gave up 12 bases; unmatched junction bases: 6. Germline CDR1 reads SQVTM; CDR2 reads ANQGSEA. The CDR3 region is CSVEGTTGRYF. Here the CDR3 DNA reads TGCAGCGTTGAAGGTACGACAGGGCGGTACTTC.

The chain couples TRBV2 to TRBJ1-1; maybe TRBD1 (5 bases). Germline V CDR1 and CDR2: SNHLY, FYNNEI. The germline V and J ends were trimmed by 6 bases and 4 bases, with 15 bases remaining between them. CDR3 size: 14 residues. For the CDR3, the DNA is TGTGCCAGCAGAGGGAGGGGAAGGGGCACTGAAGCTTTCTTT. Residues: CASRGRGRGTEAFF.

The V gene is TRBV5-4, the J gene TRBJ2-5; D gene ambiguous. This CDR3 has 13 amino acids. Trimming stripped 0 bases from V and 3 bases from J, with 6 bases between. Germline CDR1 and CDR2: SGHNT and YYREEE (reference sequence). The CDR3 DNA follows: TGTGCCAGCAGCTTGGGCCTAAAAGAGACCCAGTACTTC. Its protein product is CASSLGLKETQYF.